The next 21 T cell receptor beta chains were all read from a single sample in a study of OX40 agonist ivuxolimab in advanced cancers. The method was immunoSEQ multiplex PCR; TCRdb's version includes in-frame clones alone and lacks a portion of them. The table lists under 55,000 clones, roughly 90% of them singletons, with approximately 16% in the top ten. The source material was CD4+ or CD8+ T cells sorted from blood, sampled in a trial of the OX40 agonist ivuxolimab. The receptors come from an adult with an advanced solid tumor such as melanoma, head and neck, liver or kidney cancer.

This clone was counted a few times. The chain employs TRBV27 and TRBJ1-2; possible D gene TRBD1, 6 bases. With 11 bases removed from V and 0 bases from J, the gap between germline ends came to 16 bases. CDR1 and CDR2 from the germline V gene are MNHEY and SMNVEV (reference sequence). The CDR3 has 14 residues. In DNA, the CDR3 is TGTGCCTCTGGGTATGGGGGCCCTAACTATGGCTACACCTTC. This translates into CASGYGGPNYGYTF.

The rearrangement joins TRBV12-5 to TRBJ2-1, with 8 bases identical to TRBD1. The CDR3 spans 17 residues. CDR1 is LGHNT, CDR2 FRNRAP, per germline. The V gene end was trimmed by 0 bases and the J gene end by 5 bases; junction bases not matched to a gene: 9. This CDR3 is CASGLVLGDRKDNEQFF. The CDR3 DNA reads TGTGCTAGTGGTTTGGTACTAGGGGACAGGAAGGACAATGAGCAGTTCTTC.

This chain joins TRBV6-1 and TRBJ2-3; D perhaps matches TRBD2 (6 bases). Trimming removed 1 base from V and 1 base from J, with 12 bases in between. CDR3 length: 16 amino acids. CDR1 and CDR2 (germline): MNHNS, SASEGT. CDR3 in amino acids: CASSEGGIPRTDTQYF. The CDR3 nucleotides are TGTGCCAGCAGTGAAGGCGGGATCCCACGCACAGATACGCAGTATTTT.

The chain employs TRBV11-2 and TRBJ1-5, with D unclear. Deletions cut 1 base from V and 6 bases from J, with 10 bases between. This CDR3 contains 14 residues. Germline CDR1 reads SGHAT; CDR2 reads FQNNGV. The DNA for the CDR3 is TGTGCCAGCAGCTTAGGGTTGGGGAGTCAGCCCCAGCATTTT. This translates into CASSLGLGSQPQHF.

The chain couples TRBV29-1 to TRBJ1-1; D is perhaps TRBD1 (5 bases). V was cut by 7 bases and J by 4 bases, with 19 bases left in between. The CDR3 covers 14 residues. In germline, CDR1 is SQVTM, CDR2 ANQGSEA. CDR3 region: CSGRRVGRGTEAFF. CDR3 in DNA: TGCAGCGGACGTCGGGTAGGGAGGGGCACTGAAGCTTTCTTT.

The chain couples TRBV5-1 to TRBJ2-7, with D uncertain. Between the trimmed V and J ends, which lost 0 bases and 1 base, there was a span of 11 bases. Germline V gives CDR1 SGHRS, CDR2 YFSETQ. The CDR3 has 15 residues. The CDR3 region is CASSLEGRSSYEQYF. The CDR3 DNA is TGCGCCAGCAGCTTGGAGGGCCGCTCTTCCTACGAGCAGTACTTC.

V gene TRBV27 combines with J gene TRBJ2-4; perhaps TRBD1 as D (5 bases). Deletions cut 7 bases from V and 6 bases from J, with 13 bases between. The germline CDR1 and CDR2 sequences are MNHEY and SMNVEV (reference sequence). The CDR3 loop spans 13 amino acids. CDR3 region: CASMGRQPNIQYF. CDR3 bases: TGTGCCAGCATGGGGCGGCAGCCAAACATTCAGTACTTC.

The V gene is TRBV6-6, the J gene TRBJ2-5; 10 bases are a match to TRBD2. CDR1 MNHNY and CDR2 SVGAGI come from the germline V gene (reference sequence). The CDR3 has 15 residues. With 6 bases clipped from V and 5 bases from J, the junction kept 9 bases outside the gene matches. In DNA, the CDR3 is TGTGCCAGCAGCCCGAGCGGGGGGGCCCTTGAGACCCAGTACTTC. It translates to CASSPSGGALETQYF.

The chain combines TRBV5-5 with TRBJ1-2; no reliable D call. Trimming pared 3 bases from V and 4 bases from J, leaving 16 bases between. CDR1 and CDR2 from the germline V gene are SGHKS and YYEKEE (reference sequence). CDR3 size: 15 residues. The CDR3 loop reads CASSSARERIYGYTF. The CDR3 DNA follows: TGTGCCAGCAGCTCGGCAAGAGAACGGATCTATGGCTACACCTTC.

J is TRBJ2-1 and V is TRBV27, with a weak D call TRBD2 (5 bases). V was shortened by 0 bases and J by 5 bases, with 14 bases between the two germline ends. CDR1 and CDR2 (germline): MNHEY, SMNVEV (reference sequence). CDR3 size: 16 residues. The CDR3 sequence: CASSLSLAWRDNEQFF. CDR3 nucleotide sequence: TGTGCCAGCAGTTTATCGTTGGCCTGGCGGGACAATGAGCAGTTCTTC.

Here the CDR3 reads CASRRTGENTEAFF. Written as DNA, the CDR3 is TGTGCCAGCAGGAGGACAGGGGAGAACACTGAAGCTTTCTTT. The chain couples TRBV2 to TRBJ1-1; 9 bases are shared with TRBD1. Trimming at V came to 6 bases and at J to 1 base, leaving 3 bases not matched to a gene. The CDR3 runs 14 residues. The V gene's germline CDR1 is SNHLY and CDR2 FYNNEI.

This chain joins TRBV29-1 and TRBJ2-6; D call uncertain. CDR1 and CDR2 (germline): SQVTM, ANQGSEA. This CDR3 is 12 amino acids long. Deletions cut 6 bases from V and 3 bases from J, with 6 bases between. The CDR3 DNA follows: TGCAGCGTACGACTTGGGGCCAACGTCCTGACTTTC. Translated, it gives CSVRLGANVLTF.

The V gene is TRBV6-5, the J gene TRBJ2-1; TRBD2 agrees at 7 bases. J was trimmed by 7 bases and V by 7 bases; bases with no gene match: 7. The CDR3 is made up of 13 amino acids. Germline CDR1 MNHEY, CDR2 SVGAGI. CDR3 loop: CASTVGGSNEQFF. The CDR3 nucleotides are TGTGCCAGCACAGTGGGGGGGAGTAATGAGCAGTTCTTC.

The chain combines TRBV9 with TRBJ1-4; 8 nucleotides agree with TRBD1. V was pared by 3 bases and J by 7 bases, with 5 bases of the junction left unmatched. Germline V gene sequence: CDR1 SGDLS, CDR2 YYNGEE. The CDR3 contains 14 residues. The CDR3: CASSAGQGSEKLFF. The CDR3 nucleotides are TGTGCCAGCAGCGCCGGACAGGGAAGTGAAAAACTGTTTTTT.

This clone was observed a single time. J is TRBJ2-1 and V is TRBV7-7; D is perhaps TRBD2 (6 bases). Trimming cost V 3 bases and J 10 bases, with 13 bases left between them. This CDR3 has 13 amino acids. Germline V gene sequence: CDR1 SSHAT, CDR2 FNYEAQ (reference sequence). The CDR3 sequence: CASSFATGGEQFF. Here the CDR3 DNA reads TGTGCCAGCAGCTTTGCAACTGGAGGGGAGCAGTTCTTC.

V usage is TRBV19 and J usage is TRBJ1-1; the D is unclear. CDR1 and CDR2 (germline): LNHDA, SQIVND (reference sequence). This CDR3 has 14 amino acids. The ends were cut back, 1 base at V and 2 bases at J, with 8 bases in the middle. As DNA, the CDR3 is TGTGCCAGTAGTATAGGGCTCGATAACACTGAAGCTTTCTTT. Amino acids: CASSIGLDNTEAFF.

V usage is TRBV6-1 and J usage is TRBJ2-1; the D gene is possibly TRBD2 (6 bases). The CDR3 is made up of 12 amino acids. The V and J ends lost 8 bases and 7 bases respectively, with 12 bases between them. From germline, CDR1 is MNHNS and CDR2 SASEGT. CDR3 coding DNA: TGTGCCAGCCTGGCGGGACGGAATGAGCAGTTCTTC. Its protein is CASLAGRNEQFF.

In regard to this clone: A read error may account for a junction end that differs from germline. V usage is TRBV6-1 and J usage is TRBJ1-5, with TRBD1 matching over 7 bases. The V gene's germline CDR1 is MNHNS and CDR2 SASEGT. The length of the CDR3 is 16 residues. The CDR3 loop reads CASREAPGTGNQPQHF. The DNA of the CDR3 is TGTGCCAGCAGGGAAGCTCCCGGGACAGGCAATCAGCCCCAGCATTTT.

V gene TRBV7-6 combines with J gene TRBJ2-3; either TRBD1 or TRBD2 may supply D (6 bases each). The V end was cut by 5 bases, the J end by 1 base, with 19 bases between. The germline V gene encodes CDR1 SGHVS and CDR2 FNYEAQ. The CDR3 totals 17 residues. The CDR3 DNA reads as TGTGCCAGCAGCCCAGGGGTCAAGGGACTGCGCACAGATACGCAGTATTTT. This gives the protein CASSPGVKGLRTDTQYF.

This chain joins TRBV27 and TRBJ2-7, with 12 positions matching TRBD2. CDR3 size: 13 residues. After removal of 5 bases from V and 8 bases from J, the junction contained 4 bases not matched to a gene. In germline, CDR1 is MNHEY, CDR2 SMNVEV (reference sequence). The CDR3 DNA is TGTGCCAGCAGTCTAGCGGGAGGGCGCCAGCAGTACTTC. Translating it yields CASSLAGGRQQYF.

This chain links TRBV18 with TRBJ2-7; the D gene is possibly TRBD2 (5 bases). The CDR3 extends over 15 amino acids. The V and J ends lost 1 base and 2 bases respectively, with 12 bases between them. Germline V CDR1 and CDR2: KGHSH, LQKENI. Written as DNA, the CDR3 is TGTGCCAGCTCACCACTTTCGGGAAAAGCCTACGAGCAGTACTTC. Protein product: CASSPLSGKAYEQYF.